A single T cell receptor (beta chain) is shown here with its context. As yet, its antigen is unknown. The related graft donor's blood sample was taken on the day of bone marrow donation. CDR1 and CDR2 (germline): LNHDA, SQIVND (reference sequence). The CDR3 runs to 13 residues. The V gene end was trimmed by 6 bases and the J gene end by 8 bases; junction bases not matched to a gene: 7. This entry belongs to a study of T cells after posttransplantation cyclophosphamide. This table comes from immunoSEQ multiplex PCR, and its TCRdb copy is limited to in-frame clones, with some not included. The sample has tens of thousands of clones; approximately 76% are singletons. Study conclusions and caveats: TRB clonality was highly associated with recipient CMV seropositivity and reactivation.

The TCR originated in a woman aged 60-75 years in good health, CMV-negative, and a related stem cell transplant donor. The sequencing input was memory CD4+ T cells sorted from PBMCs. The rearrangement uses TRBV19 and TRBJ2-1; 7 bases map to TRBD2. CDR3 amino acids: CASSKTGGYEQFF. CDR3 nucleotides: TGTGCCAGTAGCAAAACGGGAGGCTATGAGCAGTTCTTC. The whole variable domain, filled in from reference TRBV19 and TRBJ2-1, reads DGGITQSPKYLFRKEGQNVTLSCEQNLNHDAMYWYRQDPGQGLRLIYYSQIVNDFQKGDIAEGYSVSREKKESFPLTVTSAQKNPTAFYLCASSKTGGYEQFFGPGTRLTVL.